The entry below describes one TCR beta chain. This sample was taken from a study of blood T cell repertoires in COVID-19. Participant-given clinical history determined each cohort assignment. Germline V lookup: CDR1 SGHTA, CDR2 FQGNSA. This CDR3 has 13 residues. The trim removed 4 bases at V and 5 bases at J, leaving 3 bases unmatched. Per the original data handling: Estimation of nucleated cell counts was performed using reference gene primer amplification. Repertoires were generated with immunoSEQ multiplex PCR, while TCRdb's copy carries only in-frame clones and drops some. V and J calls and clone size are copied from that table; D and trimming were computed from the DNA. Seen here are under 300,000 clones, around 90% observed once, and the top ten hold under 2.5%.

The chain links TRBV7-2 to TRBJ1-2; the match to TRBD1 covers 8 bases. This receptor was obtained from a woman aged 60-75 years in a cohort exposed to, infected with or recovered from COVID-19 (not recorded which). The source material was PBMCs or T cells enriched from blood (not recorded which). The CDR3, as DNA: TGTGCCAGCAGCTCGGACAGGGATTATGGCTACACCTTC. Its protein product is CASSSDRDYGYTF.